The next 19 T cell receptor beta chains were all read from a single sample in a study of CD8+ T cells in alopecia areata. Reverse transcribed after extraction, RNA yielded cDNA as the sequencing template. Measured with immunoSEQ multiplex PCR; TCRdb has only the in-frame clones, and not every one. Of about 110,000 clones in the sample, approximately 63% were seen once. Sample: CD8+ T cells sorted from blood. These receptors all stem from a human donor in good health.

CDR3 bases: TGTGCCAGCAGCTTGGACAGGGGGCCCTCCTCCTACGAGCAGTACTTC. Translation: CASSLDRGPSSYEQYF. This chain uses TRBV11-2 with TRBJ2-7; 11 nucleotides line up with TRBD1. The CDR3 has 16 amino acids. Germline V gene sequence: CDR1 SGHAT, CDR2 FQNNGV. With V trimmed by 3 bases and J by 0 bases, 4 bases remained unmatched.

The V and J genes are TRBV29-1 and TRBJ2-1; 11 nucleotides agree with TRBD2. J was trimmed by 6 bases and V by 0 bases; bases with no gene match: 7. The CDR3 consists of 16 residues. In germline, CDR1 is SQVTM, CDR2 ANQGSEA. The CDR3 reads CSVEDQGLAGGNEQFF. DNA for the CDR3: TGCAGCGTTGAAGATCAGGGGCTAGCGGGAGGCAATGAGCAGTTCTTC.

Of note for this clone: Other DNA sequences within the sample encode an identical CDR3. The chain employs TRBV30 and TRBJ2-7; D not resolved. The CDR3 is 11 residues long. Germline V lookup: CDR1 GTSNPN, CDR2 SVGIG (reference sequence). The ends were cut back, 0 bases at V and 4 bases at J, with 4 bases in the middle. The DNA for the CDR3 is TGTGCCTGGAGTGTGGGATACGAGCAGTACTTC. Translation gives CAWSVGYEQYF.

This clone was found once. V gene TRBV5-1 combines with J gene TRBJ1-2, with 8 nucleotides matching TRBD1. CDR1 is SGHRS, CDR2 YFSETQ, per germline. This CDR3 has 14 residues. J gave up 6 bases and V 3 bases, and 7 bases lay outside the gene matches. CDR3 sequence (DNA): TGCGCCAGCAGCTGGACAGGGTGGATCCATGGCTACACCTTC. Residues: CASSWTGWIHGYTF.

Of note for this clone: This specimen includes other DNA sequences encoding the same CDR3. CDR3 coding DNA: TGCAGCGTTGAAGAAGCCGACAGGAACTATGGCTACACCTTC. Translating it yields CSVEEADRNYGYTF. J is TRBJ1-2 and V is TRBV29-1; D might be TRBD1 (6 bases). V shed 0 bases and J shed 2 bases, with 10 bases lying between them. Germline CDR1 is SQVTM and CDR2 is ANQGSEA. The CDR3 has 14 residues.

This chain uses TRBV20-1 with TRBJ2-1; D unresolved. V was shortened by 4 bases and J by 7 bases, with 2 bases between the two germline ends. The length of the CDR3 is 9 residues. Germline assignment: CDR1 DFQATT and CDR2 SNEGSKA (reference sequence). CDR3 nucleotides: TGCAGTGCTAATAATGAGCAGTTCTTC. Protein product: CSANNEQFF.

The chain is built from TRBV11-1 and TRBJ1-2; TRBD1 is a possible D gene (6 bases). CDR1 SGHAT and CDR2 FQDESV come from the germline V gene (reference sequence). The CDR3 spans 13 residues. V was clipped by 10 bases and J by 3 bases, with 15 bases between them. The CDR3 is CATQGLFDYGYTF. The CDR3 region has the DNA TGTGCCACCCAGGGGTTATTCGACTATGGCTACACCTTC.

The CDR3 here is CASSLYDREDEQFF. CDR3 nucleotide sequence: TGTGCCAGCAGCCTATACGACAGGGAGGATGAGCAGTTCTTC. This sequence joins TRBV9 and TRBJ2-1, with D perhaps matching TRBD1 (7 bases). V gave up 4 bases and J gave up 8 bases, with 16 bases separating them. This CDR3 comprises 14 residues. The germline gives CDR1 SGDLS, CDR2 YYNGEE.

The rearrangement joins TRBV27 to TRBJ2-3, with 11 bases identical to TRBD2. Trimming removed 4 bases from V and 5 bases from J; junction bases left unmatched: 14. Germline loops: CDR1 MNHEY, CDR2 SMNVEV (reference sequence). The CDR3 is 18 residues long. This CDR3 reads CASSSTPNSGGALDTQYF. CDR3 bases: TGTGCCAGCAGTTCCACCCCAAATAGCGGGGGGGCCCTAGATACGCAGTATTTT.

V usage is TRBV2 and J usage is TRBJ2-3, with no clear D. This CDR3 has 16 amino acids. Trimming cost V 1 base and J 0 bases, with 11 bases left between them. Germline loops: CDR1 SNHLY, CDR2 FYNNEI. This CDR3 reads CASSEGQKLSTDTQYF. The DNA of the CDR3 is TGTGCCAGCAGTGAAGGGCAGAAGCTAAGCACAGATACGCAGTATTTT.

The chain carries TRBV5-4 and TRBJ2-7; 8 nucleotides line up with TRBD2. V trimming: 3 bases; J trimming: 2 bases; junction bases outside the gene matches: 10. The CDR3 runs 16 residues. The germline V gene encodes CDR1 SGHNT and CDR2 YYREEE (reference sequence). In DNA form, the CDR3 reads TGTGCCAGCAGCTCGGAGACTAGCGCGAACCCCTACGAGCAGTACTTC. Amino acids: CASSSETSANPYEQYF.

Notes on this clone: Germline is not matched at one junction end, which may reflect a read error. The rearrangement links TRBV4-1 to TRBJ2-3; TRBD2 might be the D (6 bases). CDR3 length: 16 amino acids. CDR1 is MGHRA, CDR2 YSYEKL, per germline. The CDR3, as DNA: TGTGCCAGCAGCCAAGGCGGGGATAGCGGCACAGATACGCAGTATTTT. It codes for CASSQGGDSGTDTQYF.

The gene calls are TRBV13 and TRBJ1-2; D possibly corresponds to TRBD1 (5 bases). Looked up from germline, CDR1 is PRHDT and CDR2 is FYEKMQ (reference sequence). V shed 4 bases and J shed 2 bases, with 11 bases lying between them. The CDR3 has 14 amino acids. CDR3 sequence (DNA): TGTGCCAGCAGCTCCGAACAGGCAAACTATGGCTACACCTTC. Its protein is CASSSEQANYGYTF.

This rearrangement joins TRBV28 to TRBJ1-1; no definite D call. The CDR3 runs to 14 residues. The V end lost 6 bases, the J end lost 0 bases, and 11 bases lay between the germline ends. Germline V gene sequence: CDR1 MDHEN, CDR2 SYDVKM. CDR3 in DNA: TGTGCCAGCAGCAACGGACCGCTGAACACTGAAGCTTTCTTT. It specifies CASSNGPLNTEAFF.

This clone was observed a handful of times. The chain recombines TRBV29-1 with TRBJ2-7, with 7 nucleotides matching TRBD1. V shed 6 bases, J shed 0 bases, and the junction held 5 bases outside the gene matches. CDR1 is SQVTM, CDR2 ANQGSEA, per germline. The CDR3 consists of 13 residues. CDR3 sequence reads: CSVLTGSSYEQYF. CDR3 bases: TGCAGCGTACTGACAGGGAGCTCCTACGAGCAGTACTTC.

This clone was seen a handful of times. The V gene is TRBV6-1, the J gene TRBJ2-7; D might be TRBD2 (6 bases). The CDR3 is made up of 12 amino acids. The V end was cut by 7 bases, the J end by 2 bases, with 9 bases between. Germline CDR1 reads MNHNS; CDR2 reads SASEGT. The CDR3 reads CASTGLAYEQYF. As DNA, the CDR3 is TGTGCCAGCACGGGACTCGCCTACGAGCAGTACTTC.

The gene calls are TRBV27 and TRBJ2-7; 10 bases fit TRBD1. J lost 2 bases, V lost 5 bases, and 6 bases had no gene match. CDR1 is MNHEY and CDR2 is SMNVEV in the germline V gene (reference sequence). The CDR3 totals 15 residues. This CDR3 reads CASSTTGGSAYEQYF. CDR3 DNA sequence: TGTGCCAGCAGTACGACAGGGGGCTCTGCCTACGAGCAGTACTTC.

The rearrangement joins TRBV9 to TRBJ2-3; maybe TRBD2 (5 bases). V was pared by 6 bases and J by 3 bases, with 11 bases between. The CDR3 runs to 13 residues. CDR1 is SGDLS and CDR2 is YYNGEE in the germline V gene. CDR3 region: CASNTGGTDTQYF. The CDR3 bases are TGTGCCAGCAACACCGGAGGTACAGATACGCAGTATTTT.

The chain joins TRBV9 to TRBJ1-5; D not certain. Trimming removed 0 bases from V and 4 bases from J, with 8 bases in between. Germline V gene sequence: CDR1 SGDLS, CDR2 YYNGEE. The CDR3 contains 14 residues. The CDR3 DNA sequence: TGTGCCAGCAGCGTAGGGGGAGTAAATCAGCCCCAGCATTTT. Translated, it gives CASSVGGVNQPQHF.